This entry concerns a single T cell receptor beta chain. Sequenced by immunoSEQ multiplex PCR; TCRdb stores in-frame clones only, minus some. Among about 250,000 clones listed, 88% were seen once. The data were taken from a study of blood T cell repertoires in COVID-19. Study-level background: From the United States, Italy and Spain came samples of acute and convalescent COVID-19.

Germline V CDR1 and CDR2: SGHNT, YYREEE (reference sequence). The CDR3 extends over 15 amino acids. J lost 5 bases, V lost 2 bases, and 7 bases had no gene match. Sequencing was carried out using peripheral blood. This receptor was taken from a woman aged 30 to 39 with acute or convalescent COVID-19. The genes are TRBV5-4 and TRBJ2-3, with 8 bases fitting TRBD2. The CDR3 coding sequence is TGTGCCAGCAGCTTCCCCGGGAGGGCCGGAGATACGCAGTATTTT. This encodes CASSFPGRAGDTQYF.